The clone carrying this T cell receptor (beta chain) was detected a few times. Deletions cut 4 bases from V and 1 base from J, with 13 bases between. Germline lookup yields CDR1 DFQATT and CDR2 SNEGSKA (reference sequence). CDR3 length equals 14 residues. These data are taken from a study of T cells after yellow fever vaccination. Via MiXCR, TCRdb re-called the 5' RACE reads, giving one row per CDR3 protein. Among 400,000 to 650,000 distinct CDR3 sequences listed, less than 25% were seen once. Material: PBMCs, obtained around 3 weeks after the first yellow fever vaccination. V gene TRBV20-1 combines with J gene TRBJ2-5; D not resolved. The clonotype comes from a man between 18 and 35 years old who received the YFV17D yellow fever vaccine. CDR3 sequence: CSATPRHGQETQYF. The CDR3, as DNA: TGCAGTGCTACTCCCCGACACGGCCAAGAGACCCAGTACTTC.